Shown below are 22 T cell receptor beta chains from a single sample sequenced in a study of blood T cell repertoires in COVID-19. Profiled with immunoSEQ multiplex PCR; TCRdb holds only in-frame clones, not every one. Of 300,000 to 450,000 clones listed, about 89% are singletons. The sample comprised peripheral blood. All receptors derive from a woman aged 55-70 years with COVID-19, enrolled during active disease.

The chain joins TRBV27 to TRBJ2-4; 7 positions match TRBD1. J was trimmed by 4 bases and V by 6 bases; bases with no gene match: 6. CDR1 and CDR2 from the germline V gene are MNHEY and SMNVEV (reference sequence). The CDR3 is 14 residues long. The CDR3 reads CASSPDRAKNIQYF. The CDR3 DNA is TGTGCCAGCAGCCCAGACAGGGCTAAAAACATTCAGTACTTC.

The V gene is TRBV6-2 or TRBV6-3, the J gene TRBJ1-2; maybe TRBD1 (6 bases). This CDR3 is built from 14 residues. Germline V gives CDR1 MNHEY, CDR2 SVGEGT. Trimming pared 6 bases from V and 8 bases from J, leaving 19 bases between. The CDR3 reads CASSHGGAIGGYTF. The CDR3 nucleotides read TGTGCCAGCAGCCACGGGGGGGCGATTGGCGGCTACACCTTC.

This rearrangement joins TRBV9 to TRBJ2-6; unclear D gene. The CDR3 runs 15 residues. V lost 0 bases, J lost 4 bases, and 8 bases lay in between. Germline CDR1 SGDLS, CDR2 YYNGEE. CDR3: CASSVGSPGANVLTF. The CDR3, as DNA: TGTGCCAGCAGCGTAGGGAGTCCCGGGGCCAACGTCCTGACTTTC.

The gene calls are TRBV5-4 and TRBJ2-7, with 7 bases aligning to TRBD2. V dropped 1 base and J dropped 3; count of bases not matched to a gene: 4. CDR1 is SGHNT and CDR2 is YYREEE in the germline V gene (reference sequence). The CDR3 loop spans 14 amino acids. The CDR3 nucleotides are TGTGCCAGCAGCTTGAGCGGGGTGTTCTACGAGCAGTACTTC. Its protein product is CASSLSGVFYEQYF.

The chain carries TRBV6-1 and TRBJ1-6, with 10 bases aligning to TRBD1. The V segment lost 3 bases and the J segment 9 bases; nucleotides outside the gene matches: 8. CDR3 size: 16 residues. CDR1 and CDR2 (germline): MNHNS, SASEGT. The CDR3 DNA reads as TGTGCCAGCAGTGATGGGGACAGGGGACGGGTTTCACCCCTCCACTTT. Translated: CASSDGDRGRVSPLHF.

This clone showed up just once. This chain links TRBV28 with TRBJ1-1; D unclear. This CDR3 region has 14 residues. The V end lost 6 bases, the J end lost 0 bases, and 11 bases lay between the germline ends. CDR1 and CDR2 (germline): MDHEN, SYDVKM. The CDR3 DNA reads as TGTGCCAGCAGAGAGTCTCTCATGAACACTGAAGCTTTCTTT. Protein: CASRESLMNTEAFF.

The chain carries TRBV12-5 and TRBJ1-4; a possible D gene is TRBD1 (5 bases). V lost 1 base and J lost 5, with 8 bases in between. Germline-derived CDR1 and CDR2 are LGHNT and FRNRAP. The CDR3 has 14 residues. CDR3 DNA sequence: TGTGCTAGTGGTTTGGGGCAGGGAAATGAAAAACTGTTTTTT. Translation: CASGLGQGNEKLFF.

This rearrangement joins TRBV9 to TRBJ1-2; 9 bases match TRBD1. Germline trimming cut 4 bases from V and 8 bases from J; bases unmatched to any gene: 12. Germline V gene data show CDR1 as SGDLS and CDR2 as YYNGEE. This CDR3 contains 15 residues. The CDR3 reads CASSPSPGTGHGYTF. The CDR3 DNA reads as TGTGCCAGCAGCCCGAGTCCCGGGACAGGGCACGGCTACACCTTC.

In DNA form, the CDR3 reads TGTGCCAGCAGCTCATCGGGACAGACGAACACTGAAGCTTTCTTT. It is translated as CASSSSGQTNTEAFF. The chain links TRBV7-3 to TRBJ1-1, with TRBD1 matching 7 bases. The ends lost 4 bases at V and 1 base at J; junction bases unmatched: 6. CDR1 is SGHTA, CDR2 FQGTGA, per germline. CDR3 size: 15 residues.

The chain combines TRBV28 with TRBJ1-6, with 7 bases fitting TRBD1. Germline V gene data show CDR1 as MDHEN and CDR2 as SYDVKM. The CDR3 length is 14 residues. J was trimmed by 8 bases and V by 5 bases; bases with no gene match: 6. The CDR3 sequence is CASSTGTAHSPLHF. CDR3 DNA: TGTGCCAGCAGTACAGGGACAGCCCATTCACCCCTCCACTTT.

The sample holds many counts of this clone. This rearrangement joins TRBV7-9 to TRBJ2-5, with 8 bases fitting TRBD1. CDR3 length: 14 amino acids. Germline V gene lookup returns CDR1 SEHNR and CDR2 FQNEAQ (reference sequence). Trimming cost V 2 bases and J 2 bases; bases outside gene matches: 1. The DNA of the CDR3 is TGTGCCAGCAGCTTACAGGGGGCGCAAGAGACCCAGTACTTC. Translated, it gives CASSLQGAQETQYF.

The chain is built from TRBV18 and TRBJ1-6; D remains ambiguous. Germline V gene lookup returns CDR1 KGHSH and CDR2 LQKENI. V lost 5 bases and J lost 0, with 11 bases in between. This CDR3 region has 16 residues. The CDR3 reads CASSSVTSSYNSPLHF. The CDR3 DNA reads as TGTGCCAGCTCATCCGTCACGAGCTCCTATAATTCACCCCTCCACTTT.

The rearrangement links TRBV5-1 to TRBJ2-3; D is possibly TRBD2 (5 bases). The germline CDR1 and CDR2 sequences are SGHRS and YFSETQ. Trimming left V 4 bases short and J 3 bases short, with 15 bases between. This CDR3 is 15 amino acids long. Here the CDR3 reads CASSPGRGSTDTQYF. The DNA for the CDR3 is TGCGCCAGCAGCCCTGGTCGGGGTTCGACAGATACGCAGTATTTT.

The chain is built from TRBV18 and TRBJ2-3; 10 bases map to TRBD2. This CDR3 contains 15 residues. CDR1 is KGHSH and CDR2 is LQKENI in the germline V gene. Germline trimming cut 3 bases from V and 6 bases from J; bases unmatched to any gene: 6. CDR3: CASSPSGGPRDTQYF. In DNA, the CDR3 is TGTGCCAGCTCACCTAGCGGGGGGCCGAGGGATACGCAGTATTTT.

The V gene is TRBV7-2, the J gene TRBJ2-3; 12 bases agree with TRBD2. This CDR3 spans 16 amino acids. Trimming cost V 4 bases and J 6 bases; bases outside gene matches: 8. From germline, CDR1 is SGHTA and CDR2 FQGNSA. CDR3 sequence reads: CASSSQLAGGRDTQYF. The CDR3 nucleotides are TGTGCCAGCAGCTCCCAGCTAGCGGGGGGGCGGGATACGCAGTATTTT.

The chain uses TRBV11-3 and TRBJ2-6; D might be TRBD2 (7 bases). There are 18 residues in the CDR3. Trimming removed 5 bases at V and 3 bases at J, with 20 bases between. Germline CDR1 reads SGHNT; CDR2 reads YENEEA. The CDR3 DNA reads TGTGCCAGCAGCCAAAACCCCTCGCGGGGGCTTGGGGCCAACGTCCTGACTTTC. Translated: CASSQNPSRGLGANVLTF.

This clone occurred a few times. The chain couples TRBV5-1 to TRBJ1-1; maybe TRBD1 (5 bases). This CDR3 is built from 16 residues. Trimming removed 0 bases at V and 5 bases at J, with 17 bases between. CDR1 and CDR2 from the germline V gene are SGHRS and YFSETQ. The CDR3 DNA is TGCGCCAGCAGCTTGGTATCGTGGGGGGTGAGGACTGAAGCTTTCTTT. It encodes CASSLVSWGVRTEAFF.

The CDR3 DNA reads TGTGCCAGCAGCTTCACGGGACAGGGGGCCGTGGGTATCGGCACTGAAGCTTTCTTT. Translating gives CASSFTGQGAVGIGTEAFF. The chain uses TRBV7-8 and TRBJ1-1, with TRBD1 matching over 12 bases. Germline CDR1 is SGHVS and CDR2 is FQNEAQ. V dropped 3 bases and J dropped 4; count of bases not matched to a gene: 15. CDR3 size: 19 residues.

This clone was detected only once. The CDR3 reads CATSDPDTQYF. The CDR3 nucleotides are TGTGCCACCAGTGATCCTGATACGCAGTATTTT. The gene calls are TRBV24-1 and TRBJ2-3, with D uncertain. The CDR3 spans 11 residues. V lost 3 bases and J lost 6, with 3 bases in between. Germline V lookup: CDR1 KGHDR, CDR2 SFDVKD.

The genes are TRBV7-2 and TRBJ1-2; D call uncertain. The CDR3 length is 14 residues. Germline V lookup: CDR1 SGHTA, CDR2 FQGNSA. The V gene lost 5 bases and the J gene lost 1 base, with 11 bases spanning the gap. This CDR3 reads CASSLTELNYGYTF. The CDR3 bases are TGTGCCAGCAGCCTTACCGAGCTTAACTATGGCTACACCTTC.

This chain joins TRBV14 and TRBJ1-1; the D gene is possibly TRBD1 (5 bases). The CDR3 contains 14 residues. V lost 0 bases to trimming and J lost 6 bases, with 11 bases between them. Germline loops: CDR1 SGHDN, CDR2 FVKESK. Here the CDR3 reads CASSQDRGGAEAFF. CDR3 bases: TGTGCCAGCAGCCAAGATCGGGGGGGGGCTGAAGCTTTCTTT.

The genes are TRBV6-5 and TRBJ2-3; D remains ambiguous. The CDR3 sequence is 14 residues long. V lost 4 bases and J lost 0, with 8 bases in between. CDR1 and CDR2 (germline): MNHEY, SVGAGI. The CDR3 loop reads CASSFTTSTDTQYF. DNA of the CDR3: TGTGCCAGCAGTTTTACGACTAGCACAGATACGCAGTATTTT.